Below, one T cell receptor beta chain is given with its context. Its antigen remains unidentified. This CDR3 is 14 amino acids long. Trimming pared 6 bases from V and 5 bases from J, leaving 13 bases between. CDR1 SGHTA and CDR2 FQGNSA come from the germline V gene. This entry comes from a study of shared clonotypes between healthy human individuals. General study points: Sharing across four donors was highest in naive CD4 (roughly 5%) and lowest in memory CD8 (roughly 0.4%).

Each replicate PCR on the sorted subsets used about 220 ng DNA (around 30,000 T cell genomes). Measured with immunoSEQ multiplex PCR; TCRdb has only the in-frame clones, and not every one. The profile shows about 2.3 million clones, approximately 93% of them singletons. The J gene is TRBJ1-4, the V gene TRBV7-2; possible D gene TRBD1, 5 bases. The sample consisted of naive CD4+ T cells from PBMCs. The subset was: CD45RA+ positively selected. This TCR was recovered from a man aged 18-30 years in good health. Some clones in this sample may be carry-over from other donors' samples. The CDR3 DNA sequence: TGTGCCAGCAGTTTCGCGGGGGGGAATGAAAAACTGTTTTTT. This translates into CASSFAGGNEKLFF.